This T cell receptor beta chain is from a study of blood T cell repertoires in COVID-19. Study-level information: Acute and convalescent COVID-19 specimens originated in the United States, Italy and Spain. The analysed material was cDNA or gDNA that came from T cells, B-cell-depleted T cells, or PBMCs.

As handled by the study authors: Amplifying reference gene primers gave estimates of nucleated cell counts. Profiling relied on immunoSEQ multiplex PCR, and the TCRdb table lists in-frame clones only, not all of them. V and J calls plus clone size are reproduced from that table; the DNA served to infer D and trimming. The sample consists of about 140,000 clones, over 75% of them appearing once. This clone was counted a single time. This clonotype was obtained from a human donor in a cohort sampled during active COVID-19. Sequencing was carried out using peripheral blood.

CDR3: CASSVAMGPRYAEAFF. The CDR3 region has the DNA TGTGCCAGCAGCGTAGCGATGGGGCCGAGGTACGCTGAAGCTTTCTTT. The rearrangement joins TRBV9 to TRBJ1-1; D possibly corresponds to TRBD1 (5 bases). The CDR3 sequence is 16 residues long. Between the trimmed V and J ends, which lost 0 bases and 6 bases, there was a span of 18 bases. CDR1 is SGDLS, CDR2 YYNGEE, per germline.